A selection of T cell receptor beta chains follows, all from one sample in a study of regulatory T cells in long-lasting Graves disease. TCRdb re-called the multiplex PCR reads with MiXCR, one entry per CDR3 protein. The sample lists roughly 500,000 distinct CDR3 sequences; 20% were seen once. Here the sequenced sample was peripheral blood mononuclear cells (PBMCs), taken when the disease was refractory, from a patient treated with antithyroid drugs. These receptors were obtained from a female donor with Graves disease. The CDR3 runs from the conserved cysteine through the conserved F or W. The D gene is left open where the match is weak. The size entry is marked missing in some rows and otherwise reads once, few, many or a size class.

V: TRBV5-5; J: TRBJ1-2; size: many; D: -; DNA: TGTGCCAGCAGCTTGTTGACTGAGTCTGAATTAGGATATGGCTACACCTTC; CDR3: CASSLLTESELGYGYTF
V: TRBV12-3/TRBV12-4; J: TRBJ2-7; size: -; D: TRBD2; DNA: TGTGCCAGCACAACGATAACCTTGGGGACTAGCGGGAGCTACGAGCAGTACTTC; CDR3: CASTTITLGTSGSYEQYF
V: TRBV5-1; J: TRBJ2-7; size: -; D: -; DNA: TGCGCCAGCAGCCCCACAGGTTCGCTATTCGACGAGCAGTACTTC; CDR3: CASSPTGSLFDEQYF
V: TRBV27; J: TRBJ2-7; size: many; D: TRBD2; DNA: TGTGCCAGCAGTCTCCTAGCGGGTGGAGCGCACGAGCAGTACTTC; CDR3: CASSLLAGGAHEQYF
V: TRBV9; J: TRBJ1-2; size: -; D: -; DNA: TGTGCCAGCAGCGTAGTCGACAGGCCTAACTATGGCTACGCCTTC; CDR3: CASSVVDRPNYGYAF
V: TRBV29-1; J: TRBJ2-5; size: many; D: -; DNA: TGCAGCGTTGAGGGGGGTTCTAAGACCCAGTACTTC; CDR3: CSVEGGSKTQYF
V: TRBV2; J: TRBJ1-5; size: many; D: -; DNA: TGTGCCAGCAGTGAAAAACCGGGGGCTCAGCCCCAGCATTTT; CDR3: CASSEKPGAQPQHF
V: TRBV15; J: TRBJ2-2; size: many; D: -; DNA: TGTGCCACCAGCAGAGATTTACAGGGAATTAACCCCGGGGAGCTGTTTTTT; CDR3: CATSRDLQGINPGELFF
V: TRBV20-1; J: TRBJ2-7; size: many; D: -; DNA: TGCAGTGCTAGCGGCAACGGCTACGAGCAGTACTTC; CDR3: CSASGNGYEQYF
V: TRBV12-3/TRBV12-4; J: TRBJ2-7; size: many; D: TRBD2; DNA: TGTGCCAGCAGTTTGGGTATGGGACTAGCGGGAGTTCGGGAGCAGTACTTC; CDR3: CASSLGMGLAGVREQYF
V: TRBV10-3; J: TRBJ2-1; size: few; D: TRBD2; DNA: TGTGCCATCAGTGAATCAGCGGGGACTACTTACAATGAGCAGTTCTTC; CDR3: CAISESAGTTYNEQFF